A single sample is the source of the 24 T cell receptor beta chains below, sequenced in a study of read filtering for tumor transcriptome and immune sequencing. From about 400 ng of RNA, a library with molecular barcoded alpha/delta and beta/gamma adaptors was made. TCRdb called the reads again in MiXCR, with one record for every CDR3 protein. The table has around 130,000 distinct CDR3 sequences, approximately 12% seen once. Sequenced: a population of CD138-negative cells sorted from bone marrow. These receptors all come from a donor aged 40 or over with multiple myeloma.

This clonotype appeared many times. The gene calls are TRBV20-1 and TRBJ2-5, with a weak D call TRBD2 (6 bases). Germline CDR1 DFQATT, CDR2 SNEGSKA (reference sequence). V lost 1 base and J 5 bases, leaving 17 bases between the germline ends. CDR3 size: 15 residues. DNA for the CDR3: TGCAGTGCTAGAGGCGGGACCCCCCGCTTGGAGACCCAGTACTTC. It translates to CSARGGTPRLETQYF.

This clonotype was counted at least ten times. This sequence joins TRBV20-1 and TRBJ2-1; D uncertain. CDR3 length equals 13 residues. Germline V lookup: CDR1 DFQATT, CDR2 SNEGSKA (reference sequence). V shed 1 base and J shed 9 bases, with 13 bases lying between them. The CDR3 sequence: CSARVPIKSEQFF. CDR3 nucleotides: TGCAGTGCTAGAGTCCCCATCAAGAGTGAGCAGTTCTTC.

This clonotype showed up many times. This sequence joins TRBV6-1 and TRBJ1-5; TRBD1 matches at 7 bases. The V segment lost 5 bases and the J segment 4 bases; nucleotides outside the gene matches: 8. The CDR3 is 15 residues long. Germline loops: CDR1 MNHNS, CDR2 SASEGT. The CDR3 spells CASSIMTGRNQPQHF. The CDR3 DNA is TGTGCCAGCAGTATAATGACAGGGAGGAATCAGCCCCAGCATTTT.

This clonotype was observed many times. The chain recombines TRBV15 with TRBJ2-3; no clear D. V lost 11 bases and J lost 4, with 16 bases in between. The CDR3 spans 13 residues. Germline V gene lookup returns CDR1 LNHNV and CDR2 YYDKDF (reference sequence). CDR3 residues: CAEPPGWADTQYF. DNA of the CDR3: TGTGCCGAGCCGCCAGGTTGGGCAGATACGCAGTATTTT. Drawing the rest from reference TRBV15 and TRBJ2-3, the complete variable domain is DAMVIQNPRYQVTQFGKPVTLSCSQTLNHNVMYWYQQKSSQAPKLLFHYYDKDFNNEADTPDNFQSRRPNTSFCFLDIRSPGLGDTAMYLCAEPPGWADTQYFGPGTRLTVL.

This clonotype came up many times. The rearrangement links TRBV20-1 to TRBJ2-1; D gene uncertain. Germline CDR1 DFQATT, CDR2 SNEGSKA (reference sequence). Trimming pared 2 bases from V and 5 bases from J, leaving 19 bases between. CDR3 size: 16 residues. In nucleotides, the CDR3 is TGCAGTGCTAGACGGACGGGTATACCCGTAAACAATGAGCAGTTCTTC. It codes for CSARRTGIPVNNEQFF.

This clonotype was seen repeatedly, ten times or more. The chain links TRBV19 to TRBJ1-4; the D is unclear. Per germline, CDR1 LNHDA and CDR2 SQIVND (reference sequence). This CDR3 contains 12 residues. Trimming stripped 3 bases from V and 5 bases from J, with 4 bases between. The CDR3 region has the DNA TGTGCCAGTAGTATGACGAATGAAAAACTGTTTTTT. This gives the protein CASSMTNEKLFF.

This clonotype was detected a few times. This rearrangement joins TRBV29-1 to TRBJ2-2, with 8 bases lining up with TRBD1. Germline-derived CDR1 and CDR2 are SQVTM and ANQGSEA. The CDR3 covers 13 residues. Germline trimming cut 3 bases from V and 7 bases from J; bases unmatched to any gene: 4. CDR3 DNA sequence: TGCAGCGTTGACGCAGGGGGCAGCGGGGAGCTGTTTTTT. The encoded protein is CSVDAGGSGELFF.

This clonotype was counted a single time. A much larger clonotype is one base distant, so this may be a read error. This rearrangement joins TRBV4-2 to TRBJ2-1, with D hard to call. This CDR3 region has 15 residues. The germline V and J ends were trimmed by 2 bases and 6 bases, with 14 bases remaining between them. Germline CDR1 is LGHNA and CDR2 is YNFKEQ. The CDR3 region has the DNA TGTGCCAGCAGCCAAACAGTTAGTTCTCGCAATGAGCAGTTCTTC. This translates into CASSQTVSSRNEQFF.

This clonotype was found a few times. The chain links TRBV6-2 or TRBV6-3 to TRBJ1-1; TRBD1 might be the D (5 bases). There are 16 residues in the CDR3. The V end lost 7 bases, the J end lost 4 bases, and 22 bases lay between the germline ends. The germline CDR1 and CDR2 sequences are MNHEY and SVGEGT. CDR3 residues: CASTRAWGVEGTEAFF. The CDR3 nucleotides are TGTGCCAGCACCCGGGCTTGGGGGGTGGAGGGCACTGAAGCTTTCTTT.

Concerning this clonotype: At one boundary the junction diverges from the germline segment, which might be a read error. The CDR3 DNA sequence: TGTGCCGGCAGCCCCTGGACAGAGGTTTACAATGAGCAGTTTTTC. The encoded protein is CAGSPWTEVYNEQFF. This chain connects TRBV3-1 to TRBJ2-1; D perhaps matches TRBD1 (6 bases). CDR3 length: 15 residues. The germline V gene encodes CDR1 LGHDT and CDR2 YNNKEL (reference sequence).

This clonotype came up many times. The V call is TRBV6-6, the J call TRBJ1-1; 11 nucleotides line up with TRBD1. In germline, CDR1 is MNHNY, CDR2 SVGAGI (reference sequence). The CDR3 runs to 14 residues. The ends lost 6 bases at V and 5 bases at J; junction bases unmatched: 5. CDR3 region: CASRPGQGETEAFF. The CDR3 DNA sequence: TGTGCCAGCAGACCGGGACAGGGGGAGACTGAAGCTTTCTTT.

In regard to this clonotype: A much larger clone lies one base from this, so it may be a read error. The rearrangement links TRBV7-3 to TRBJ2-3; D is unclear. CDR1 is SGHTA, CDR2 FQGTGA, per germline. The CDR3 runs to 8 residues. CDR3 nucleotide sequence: TGTGCCAGCAGCGCTCCGATTTTT. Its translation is CASSAPIF.

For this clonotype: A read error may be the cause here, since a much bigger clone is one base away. DNA of the CDR3: TGTGCCAGCAGCATCGGGAGTCGATCCTACAAGCAGTACTTC. This encodes CASSIGSRSYKQYF. The chain employs TRBV12-3 or TRBV12-4 and TRBJ2-7; D might be TRBD2 (6 bases). The CDR3 length is 14 residues.

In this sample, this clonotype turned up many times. CDR3 protein: CASSKEGTAYNEQFF. The CDR3 DNA reads as TGTGCCAGCAGCAAAGAAGGGACAGCCTACAATGAGCAGTTCTTC. The chain links TRBV21-1 to TRBJ2-1; the table's TRBD1 call for D was not verified on the DNA. TRBV21-1 is shown as a pseudogene. This CDR3 has 15 amino acids.

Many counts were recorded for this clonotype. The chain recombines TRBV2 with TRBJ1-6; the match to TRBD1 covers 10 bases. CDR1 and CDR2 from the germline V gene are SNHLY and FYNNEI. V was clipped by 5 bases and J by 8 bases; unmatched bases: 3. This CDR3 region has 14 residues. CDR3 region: CASSPDRGHSPLHF. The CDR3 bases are TGTGCCAGCAGTCCCGACAGGGGGCATTCACCCCTCCACTTT.

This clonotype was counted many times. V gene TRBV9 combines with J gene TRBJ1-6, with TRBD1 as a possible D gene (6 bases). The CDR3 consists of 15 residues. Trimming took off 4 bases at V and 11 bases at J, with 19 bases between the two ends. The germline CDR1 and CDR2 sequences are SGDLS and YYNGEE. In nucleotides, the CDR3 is TGTGCCAGCAGCCCAAGGGGGGCCTTCTTGGCACCCCTCCACTTT. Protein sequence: CASSPRGAFLAPLHF. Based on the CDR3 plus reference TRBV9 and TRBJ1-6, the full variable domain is DSGVTQTPKHLITATGQRVTLRCSPRSGDLSVYWYQQSLDQGLQFLIQYYNGEERAKGNILERFSAQQFPDLHSELNLSSLELGDSALYFCASSPRGAFLAPLHFGNGTRLTVT.

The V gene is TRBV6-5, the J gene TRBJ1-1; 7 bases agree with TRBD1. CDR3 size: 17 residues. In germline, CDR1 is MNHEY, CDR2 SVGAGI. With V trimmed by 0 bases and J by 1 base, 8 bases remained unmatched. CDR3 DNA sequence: TGTGCCAGCAGTTACTCGCGATTAGGGGGCGCGAACACTGAAGCTTTCTTT. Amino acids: CASSYSRLGGANTEAFF.

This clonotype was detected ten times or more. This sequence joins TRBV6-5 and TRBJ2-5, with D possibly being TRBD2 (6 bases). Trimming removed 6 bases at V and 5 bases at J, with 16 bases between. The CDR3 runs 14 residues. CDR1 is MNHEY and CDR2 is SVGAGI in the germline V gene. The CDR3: CASRPGLGRETQYF. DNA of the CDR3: TGTGCCAGCAGACCGGGACTTGGGAGGGAGACCCAGTACTTC.

CDR3 in amino acids: CASSNTGGGQPQHF. CDR3 in DNA: TGTGCCAGCAGCAACACAGGGGGCGGCCAGCCCCAGCATTTT. This sequence joins TRBV7-9 and TRBJ1-5, with 9 nucleotides matching TRBD1. V gave up 5 bases and J gave up 7 bases; unmatched junction bases: 6. The germline V gene has CDR1 SEHNR and CDR2 FQNEAQ (reference sequence). The CDR3 is made up of 14 amino acids.

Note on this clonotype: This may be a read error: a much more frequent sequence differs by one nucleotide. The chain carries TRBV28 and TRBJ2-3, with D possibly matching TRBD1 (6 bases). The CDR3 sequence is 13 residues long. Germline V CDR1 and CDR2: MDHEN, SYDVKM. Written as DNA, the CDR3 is TGTGCCGGCAGGACAGCCCAGCTAAATACGCAGTATTTT. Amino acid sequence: CAGRTAQLNTQYF.

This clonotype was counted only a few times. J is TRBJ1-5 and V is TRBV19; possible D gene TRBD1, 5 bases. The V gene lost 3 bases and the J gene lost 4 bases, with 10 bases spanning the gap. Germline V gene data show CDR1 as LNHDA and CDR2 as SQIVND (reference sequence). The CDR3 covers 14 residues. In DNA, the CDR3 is TGTGCCAGTAGTATTGGGGGTGCGAATCAGCCCCAGCATTTT. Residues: CASSIGGANQPQHF.

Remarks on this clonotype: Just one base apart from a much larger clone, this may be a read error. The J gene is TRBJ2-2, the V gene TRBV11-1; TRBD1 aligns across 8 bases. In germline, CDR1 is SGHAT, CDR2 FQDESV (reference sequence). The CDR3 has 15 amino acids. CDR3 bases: TGTGCCAGCAGCCACAGGACAGGGTTCACCGGGGAGCCGTTTTTT. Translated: CASSHRTGFTGEPFF.

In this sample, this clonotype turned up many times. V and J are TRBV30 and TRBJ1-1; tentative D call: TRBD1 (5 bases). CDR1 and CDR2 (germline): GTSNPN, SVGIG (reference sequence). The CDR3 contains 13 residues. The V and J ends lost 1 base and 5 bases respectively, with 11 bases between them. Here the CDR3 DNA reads TGTGCCTGGAGTGCGGACAAGGGGACTGAAGCTTTCTTT. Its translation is CAWSADKGTEAFF.

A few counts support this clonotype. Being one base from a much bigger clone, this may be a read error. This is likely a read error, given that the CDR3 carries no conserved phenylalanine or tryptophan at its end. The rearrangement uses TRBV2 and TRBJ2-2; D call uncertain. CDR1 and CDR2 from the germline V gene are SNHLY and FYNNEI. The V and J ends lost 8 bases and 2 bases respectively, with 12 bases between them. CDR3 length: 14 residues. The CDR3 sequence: CASLRITNTGELFL. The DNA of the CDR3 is TGTGCCAGCCTCCGGATCACCAACACCGGGGAGCTGTTTCTT.